This T cell receptor (beta chain) was profiled in a study of control samples from healthy donors and cancer patients. The CDR3 loop spans 16 amino acids. Germline V CDR1 and CDR2: SNHLY, FYNNEI. V lost 6 bases and J 7 bases, leaving 21 bases between the germline ends. TCRdb's table, derived via immunoSEQ multiplex PCR, lists solely in-frame clones and lacks some. This table has 150,000 or so clones, over 85% appearing once. This chain connects TRBV2 to TRBJ2-2; D is perhaps TRBD1 (6 bases). This TCR came from a man aged 18-30 years in good health. Sequencing input: blood. CDR3 DNA: TGTGCCAGCAGCCGCGACAGGAGGATTCCTGGCGGGGAGCTGTTTTTT. The encoded protein is CASSRDRRIPGGELFF.